The sample holds a few counts of the clone carrying this TCR beta chain. Its cognate antigen is unknown. This entry belongs to a study of T cells after yellow fever vaccination. Overall study findings and caveats: A limited proportion of clonotypes was detected within both the CD4 and CD8 compartments.

One entry per CDR3 protein results from TCRdb running MiXCR on the 5' RACE reads. The table lists under 150,000 distinct CDR3 sequences, about 8% of them singletons, with 0.73% in the top ten. The material sequenced was CD4+ T cells sorted from PBMCs, taken 5 days after the yellow fever booster vaccination. This TCR derives from a young man who received the YFV17D yellow fever vaccine.

The CDR3 bases are TGCAGCGTTTTGGGGACAGGGAGGAATGGCTACACCTTC. Translated: CSVLGTGRNGYTF. The chain carries TRBV29-1 and TRBJ1-2; 9 nucleotides match TRBD1. Trimming cost V 5 bases and J 6 bases; bases outside gene matches: 7. CDR3 length: 13 amino acids. Per the germline V gene, CDR1 is SQVTM and CDR2 is ANQGSEA.